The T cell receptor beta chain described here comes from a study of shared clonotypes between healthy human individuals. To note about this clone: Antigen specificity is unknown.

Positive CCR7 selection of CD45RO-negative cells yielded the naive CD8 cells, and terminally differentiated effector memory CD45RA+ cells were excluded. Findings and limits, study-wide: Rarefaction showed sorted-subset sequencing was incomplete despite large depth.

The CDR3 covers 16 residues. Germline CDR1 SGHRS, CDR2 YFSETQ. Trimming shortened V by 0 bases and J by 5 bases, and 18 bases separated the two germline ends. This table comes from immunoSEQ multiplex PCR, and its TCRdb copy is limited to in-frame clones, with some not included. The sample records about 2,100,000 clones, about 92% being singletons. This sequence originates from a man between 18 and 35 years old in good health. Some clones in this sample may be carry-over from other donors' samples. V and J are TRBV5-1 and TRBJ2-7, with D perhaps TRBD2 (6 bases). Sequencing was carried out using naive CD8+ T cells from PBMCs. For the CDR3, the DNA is TGCGCCAGCAGCTTGGGGGCGGGACCTCCGCGGGACGAGCAGTACTTC. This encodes CASSLGAGPPRDEQYF. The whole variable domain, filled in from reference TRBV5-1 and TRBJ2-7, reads KAGVTQTPRYLIKTRGQQVTLSCSPISGHRSVSWYQQTPGQGLQFLFEYFSETQRNKGNFPGRFSGRQFSNSRSEMNVSTLELGDSALYLCASSLGAGPPRDEQYFGPGTRLTVT.